This paragraph covers one TCR beta chain sequence. V lost 1 base, J lost 5 bases, and 14 bases lay in between. Germline loops: CDR1 GTSNPN, CDR2 SVGIG (reference sequence). This CDR3 has 14 amino acids. This sample was included in a study of OX40 agonist ivuxolimab in advanced cancers. Some clones are missing from TCRdb's copy, which holds only in-frame ones; the method was immunoSEQ multiplex PCR. The table has 95,000 to 120,000 clones, around 90% seen once. The receptor was isolated from an adult with an advanced solid tumor such as melanoma, head and neck, liver or kidney cancer. The rearrangement links TRBV30 to TRBJ2-5, with unresolved D. This specimen consisted of CD4+ or CD8+ T cells sorted from blood, obtained in a trial of the OX40 agonist ivuxolimab. The CDR3 sequence is CAWSGLPRRETQYF. The CDR3 DNA sequence: TGTGCCTGGAGTGGCTTGCCCCGTCGGGAGACCCAGTACTTC. Full variable domain (rest looked up from reference TRBV30 and TRBJ2-5): SQTIHQWPATLVQPVGSPLSLECTVEGTSNPNLYWYRQAAGRGLQLLFYSVGIGQISSEVPQNLSASRPQDRQFILSSKKLLLSDSGFYLCAWSGLPRRETQYFGPGTRLLVL.